This T cell receptor beta chain appears in the sequencing data of a study of Tregs in tolerant kidney transplant recipients. Study results and caveats: In tolerant patients, donor-specific Tregs outgrew total Tregs, suggesting antigen-driven expansion. Findings come from small patient numbers and require larger validation.

Thawed PBMCs were FACS-sorted into unstimulated CD4+CD25+CD127- regulatory T cells, CD4+CD25- non-regulatory cells, CD4 and CD8 cells. This CDR3 is built from 15 residues. The V and J ends lost 4 bases and 6 bases, in that order; junction bases with no gene match: 8. The germline V gene has CDR1 KGHSH and CDR2 LQKENI. Comment on this clone: What it binds is unknown.

Only in-frame clones appear in the TCRdb table, and some are missing; sequencing was by immunoSEQ multiplex PCR. The sample carries 60,000 to 95,000 clones, roughly 98% recorded once. The rearrangement uses TRBV18 and TRBJ2-1, with 8 bases matching TRBD1. This TCR was sampled from a human donor who received a combined kidney and bone marrow transplant. This specimen was CD4+ T cells from blood, taken before the transplant. The CDR3 sequence is CASSLMDRVGNEQFF. The CDR3 region has the DNA TGTGCCAGCTCACTCATGGACAGGGTAGGCAATGAGCAGTTCTTC.